The clone carrying this T cell receptor beta chain appeared a few times. This sample is part of a study of T cells in narcolepsy. Looking at the study overall: Healthy controls were enrolled alongside patients with narcolepsy type 1 or type 2.

V lost 3 bases and J lost 5; bases outside the gene matches: 6. From germline, CDR1 is MNHEY and CDR2 SMNVEV (reference sequence). The CDR3 totals 15 residues. The repertoire was sequenced with immunoSEQ multiplex PCR; TCRdb's copy has only in-frame clones and lacks some. The table includes under 30,000 clones, about 80% detected once. The receptor's source is a human donor with narcolepsy. The J gene is TRBJ1-5, the V gene TRBV27, with 8 positions matching TRBD1. The sequencing input was CD45RA- memory CD4+ T cells from PBMCs. The CDR3 loop is CASSFPGQADQPQHF. CDR3 nucleotide sequence: TGTGCCAGCAGTTTCCCGGGACAGGCGGATCAGCCCCAGCATTTT.